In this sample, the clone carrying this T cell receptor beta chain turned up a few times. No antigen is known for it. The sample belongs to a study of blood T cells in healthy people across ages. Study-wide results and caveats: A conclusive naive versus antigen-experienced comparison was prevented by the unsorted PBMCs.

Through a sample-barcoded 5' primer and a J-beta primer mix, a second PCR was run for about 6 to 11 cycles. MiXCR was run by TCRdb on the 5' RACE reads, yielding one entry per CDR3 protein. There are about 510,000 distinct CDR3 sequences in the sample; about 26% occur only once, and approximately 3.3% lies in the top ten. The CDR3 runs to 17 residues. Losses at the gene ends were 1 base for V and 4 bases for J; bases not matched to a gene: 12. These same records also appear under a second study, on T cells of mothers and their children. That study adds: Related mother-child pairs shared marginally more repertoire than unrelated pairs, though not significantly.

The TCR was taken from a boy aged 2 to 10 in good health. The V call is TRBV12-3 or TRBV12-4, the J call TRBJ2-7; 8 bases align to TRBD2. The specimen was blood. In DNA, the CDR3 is TGTGCCAGCAGTTTAGATCTAGCGGGCGGACCAGGATACGAGCAGTACTTC. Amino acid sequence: CASSLDLAGGPGYEQYF.